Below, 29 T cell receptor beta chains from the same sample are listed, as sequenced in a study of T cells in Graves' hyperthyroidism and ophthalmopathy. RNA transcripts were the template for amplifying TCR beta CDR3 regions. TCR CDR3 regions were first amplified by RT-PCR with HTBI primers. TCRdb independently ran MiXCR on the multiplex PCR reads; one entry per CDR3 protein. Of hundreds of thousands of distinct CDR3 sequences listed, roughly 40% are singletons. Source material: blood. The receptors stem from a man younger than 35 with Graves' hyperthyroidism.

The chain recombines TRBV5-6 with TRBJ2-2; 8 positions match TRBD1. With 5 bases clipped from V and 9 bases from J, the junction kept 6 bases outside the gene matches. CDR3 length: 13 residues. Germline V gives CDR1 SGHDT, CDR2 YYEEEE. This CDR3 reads CASRDQGAWELFF. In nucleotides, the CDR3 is TGTGCCAGCAGGGATCAGGGGGCGTGGGAGCTGTTTTTT.

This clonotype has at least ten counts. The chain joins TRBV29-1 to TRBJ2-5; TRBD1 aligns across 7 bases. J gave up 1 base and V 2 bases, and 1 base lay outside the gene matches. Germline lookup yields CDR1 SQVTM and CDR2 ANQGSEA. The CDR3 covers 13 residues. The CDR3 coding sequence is TGCAGCGTTGAAAGGGACAGCCAAGAGACCCAGTACTTC. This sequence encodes CSVERDSQETQYF.

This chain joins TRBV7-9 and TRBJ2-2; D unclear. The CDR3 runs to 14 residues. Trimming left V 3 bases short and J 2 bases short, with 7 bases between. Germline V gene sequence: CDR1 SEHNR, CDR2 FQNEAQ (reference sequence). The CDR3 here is CASSFSDNTGELFF. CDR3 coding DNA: TGTGCCAGCAGCTTCTCTGATAACACCGGGGAGCTGTTTTTT. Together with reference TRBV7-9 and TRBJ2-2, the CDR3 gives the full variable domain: DTGVSQNPRHKITKRGQNVTFRCDPISEHNRLYWYRQTLGQGPEFLTYFQNEAQLEKSRLLSDRFSAERPKGSFSTLEIQRTEQGDSAMYLCASSFSDNTGELFFGEGSRLTVL.

The CDR3 DNA reads as TGTGCCTGCGGGGGTTTGGGGGGGAACGTCCTGACTTTC. Its translation is CACGGLGGNVLTF. The V call is TRBV2, the J call TRBJ2-6; TRBD2 matches at 7 bases. V shed 11 bases and J 10 bases; nucleotides not matched to a gene: 11. CDR1 is SNHLY, CDR2 FYNNEI, per germline. The CDR3 covers 13 residues.

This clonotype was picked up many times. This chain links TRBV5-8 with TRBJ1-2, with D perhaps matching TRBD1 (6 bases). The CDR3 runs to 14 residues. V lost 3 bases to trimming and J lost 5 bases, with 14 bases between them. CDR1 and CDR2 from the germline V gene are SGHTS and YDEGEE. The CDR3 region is CASSSIDRIYGYTF. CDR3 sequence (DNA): TGTGCCAGCAGCTCAATCGACAGGATTTATGGCTACACCTTC.

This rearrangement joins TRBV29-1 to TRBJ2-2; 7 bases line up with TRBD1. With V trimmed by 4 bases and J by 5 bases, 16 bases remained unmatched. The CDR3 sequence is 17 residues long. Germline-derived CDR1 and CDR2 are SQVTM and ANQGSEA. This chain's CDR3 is CSVAWPKTGPLTGELFF. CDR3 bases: TGCAGCGTTGCCTGGCCCAAGACAGGGCCCCTAACCGGGGAGCTGTTTTTT.

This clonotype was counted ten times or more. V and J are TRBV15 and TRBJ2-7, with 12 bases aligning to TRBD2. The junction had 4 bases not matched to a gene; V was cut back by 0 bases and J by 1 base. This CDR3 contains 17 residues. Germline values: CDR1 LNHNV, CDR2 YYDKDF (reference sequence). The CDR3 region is CATSRDTLAGGSYEQYF. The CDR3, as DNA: TGTGCCACCAGCAGAGATACACTAGCGGGGGGATCCTACGAGCAGTACTTC.

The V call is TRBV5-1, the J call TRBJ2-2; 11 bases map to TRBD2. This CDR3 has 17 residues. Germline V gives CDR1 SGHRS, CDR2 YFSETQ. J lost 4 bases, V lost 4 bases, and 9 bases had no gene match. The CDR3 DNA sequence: TGCGCCAGCAGCAACGCAACTAGCGGGGGTTTCACCGGGGAGCTGTTTTTT. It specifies CASSNATSGGFTGELFF.

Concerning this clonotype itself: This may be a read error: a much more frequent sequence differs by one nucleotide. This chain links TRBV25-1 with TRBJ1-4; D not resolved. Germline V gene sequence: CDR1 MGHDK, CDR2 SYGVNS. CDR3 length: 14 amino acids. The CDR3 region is CASSLRATNEKPFF. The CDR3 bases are TGTGCCAGCAGCCTCAGAGCAACTAATGAAAAACCGTTTTTT.

The CDR3 is CASSRPPFNEQFF. The DNA for the CDR3 is TGTGCCAGCTCCAGGCCCCCTTTCAATGAGCAGTTCTTC. The chain links TRBV11-2 to TRBJ2-1; D gene uncertain. V lost 8 bases to trimming and J lost 6 bases, with 14 bases between them. The CDR3 spans 13 residues. Germline CDR1 reads SGHAT; CDR2 reads FQNNGV.

Here the CDR3 reads CSVDGGSTSGNTIYF. The CDR3 nucleotides read TGCAGCGTTGACGGGGGATCCACCTCTGGAAACACCATATATTTT. The chain couples TRBV29-1 to TRBJ1-3; tentative D call: TRBD1 (5 bases). Germline V gives CDR1 SQVTM, CDR2 ANQGSEA. V lost 3 bases, J lost 0 bases, and 12 bases lay in between. CDR3 length: 15 amino acids.

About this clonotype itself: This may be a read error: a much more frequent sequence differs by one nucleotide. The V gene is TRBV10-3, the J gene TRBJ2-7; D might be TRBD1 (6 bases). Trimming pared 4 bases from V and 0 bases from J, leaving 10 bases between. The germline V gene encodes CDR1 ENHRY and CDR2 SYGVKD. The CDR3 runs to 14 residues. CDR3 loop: CAISGQDSSYEQYF. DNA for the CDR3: TGTGCCATCAGTGGCCAGGACAGCTCCTACGAGCAGTACTTC.

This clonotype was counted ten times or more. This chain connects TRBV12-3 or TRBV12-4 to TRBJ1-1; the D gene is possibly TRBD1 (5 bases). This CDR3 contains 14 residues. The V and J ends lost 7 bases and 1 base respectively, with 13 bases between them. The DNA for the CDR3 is TGTGCCAGCACTCTAGCGGGGCGGAACACTGAAGCTTTCTTT. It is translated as CASTLAGRNTEAFF.

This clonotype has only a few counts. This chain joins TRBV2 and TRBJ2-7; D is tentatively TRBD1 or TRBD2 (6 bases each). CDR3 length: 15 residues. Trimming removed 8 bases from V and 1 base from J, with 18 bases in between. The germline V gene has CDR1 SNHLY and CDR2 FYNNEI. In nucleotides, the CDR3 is TGTGCCAGCCGGCGGGACGGGGGCGCTTCCTACGAGCAGTACTTC. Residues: CASRRDGGASYEQYF.

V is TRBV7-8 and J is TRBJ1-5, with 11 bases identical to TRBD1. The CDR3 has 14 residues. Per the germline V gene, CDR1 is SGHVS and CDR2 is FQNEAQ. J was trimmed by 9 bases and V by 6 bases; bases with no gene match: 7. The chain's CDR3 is CASRMDRGPRPQHF. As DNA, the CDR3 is TGTGCCAGCAGGATGGACAGGGGGCCGAGGCCCCAGCATTTT.

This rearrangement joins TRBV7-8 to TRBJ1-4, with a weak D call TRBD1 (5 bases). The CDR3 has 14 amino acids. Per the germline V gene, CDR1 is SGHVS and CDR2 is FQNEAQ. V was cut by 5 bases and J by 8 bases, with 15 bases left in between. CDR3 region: CASSRPGTTEKLFF. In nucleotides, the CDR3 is TGTGCCAGCAGCCGACCCGGGACTACGGAAAAACTGTTTTTT.

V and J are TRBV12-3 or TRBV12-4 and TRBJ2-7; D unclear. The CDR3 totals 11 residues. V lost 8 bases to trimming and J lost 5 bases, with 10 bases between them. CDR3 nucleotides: TGTGCCAGCCAGTCAGGTCACGAGCAGTACTTC. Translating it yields CASQSGHEQYF.

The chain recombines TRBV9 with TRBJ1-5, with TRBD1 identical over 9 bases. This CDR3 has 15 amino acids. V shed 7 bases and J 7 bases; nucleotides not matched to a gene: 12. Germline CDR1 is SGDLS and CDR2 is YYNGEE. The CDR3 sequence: CASSPGQGAEQPQHF. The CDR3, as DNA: TGTGCCAGCTCACCGGGACAGGGTGCCGAACAGCCCCAGCATTTT.

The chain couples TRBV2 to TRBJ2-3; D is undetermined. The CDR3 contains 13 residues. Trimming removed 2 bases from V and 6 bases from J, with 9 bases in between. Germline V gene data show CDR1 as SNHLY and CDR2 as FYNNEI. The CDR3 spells CASSERVVDTQYF. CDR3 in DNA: TGTGCCAGCAGTGAAAGGGTAGTGGATACGCAGTATTTT.

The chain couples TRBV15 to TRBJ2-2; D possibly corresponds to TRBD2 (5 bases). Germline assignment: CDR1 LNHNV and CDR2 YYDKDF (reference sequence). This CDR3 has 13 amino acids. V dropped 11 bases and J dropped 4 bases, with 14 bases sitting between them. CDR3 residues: CACLSGPTGELFF. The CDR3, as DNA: TGTGCCTGCCTCAGCGGCCCCACCGGGGAGCTGTTTTTT.

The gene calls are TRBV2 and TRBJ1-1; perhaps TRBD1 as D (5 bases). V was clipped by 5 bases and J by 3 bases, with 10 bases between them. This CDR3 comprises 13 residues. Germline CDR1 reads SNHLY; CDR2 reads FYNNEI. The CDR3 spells CASSNRQYTEAFF. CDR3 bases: TGTGCCAGCAGTAATAGACAGTACACTGAAGCTTTCTTT.

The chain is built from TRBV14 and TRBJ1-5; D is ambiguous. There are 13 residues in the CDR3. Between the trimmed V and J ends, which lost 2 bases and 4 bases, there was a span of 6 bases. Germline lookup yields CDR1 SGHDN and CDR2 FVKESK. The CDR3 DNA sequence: TGTGCCAGCAGCCAACAGACTAATCAGCCCCAGCATTTT. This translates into CASSQQTNQPQHF.

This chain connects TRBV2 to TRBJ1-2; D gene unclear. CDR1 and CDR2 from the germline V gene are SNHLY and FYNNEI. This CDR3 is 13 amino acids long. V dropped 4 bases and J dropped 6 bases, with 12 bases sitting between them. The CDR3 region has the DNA TGTGCCAGCAGTGGGACGACGGGCCATGGCTACACCTTC. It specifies CASSGTTGHGYTF.

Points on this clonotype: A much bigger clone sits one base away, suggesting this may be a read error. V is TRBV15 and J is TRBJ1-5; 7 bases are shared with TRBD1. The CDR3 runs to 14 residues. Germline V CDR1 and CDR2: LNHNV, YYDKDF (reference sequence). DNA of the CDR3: TGTGCCGCCAGCAGAGGGACAGTGGGTCAGCCCCAGCATTTT. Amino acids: CAASRGTVGQPQHF.

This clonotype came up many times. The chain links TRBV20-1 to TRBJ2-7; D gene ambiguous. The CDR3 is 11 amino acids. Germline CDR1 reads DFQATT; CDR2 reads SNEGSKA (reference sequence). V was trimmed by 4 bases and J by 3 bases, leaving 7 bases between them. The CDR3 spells CSAKVLYEQYF. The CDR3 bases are TGCAGTGCTAAGGTCCTCTACGAGCAGTACTTC.

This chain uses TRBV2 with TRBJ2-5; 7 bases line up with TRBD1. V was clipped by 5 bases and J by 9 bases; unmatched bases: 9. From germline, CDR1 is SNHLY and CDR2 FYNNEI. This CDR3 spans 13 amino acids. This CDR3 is CASSRGTGQPQYF. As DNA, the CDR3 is TGTGCCAGCAGTCGGGGCACGGGACAGCCCCAGTACTTC.

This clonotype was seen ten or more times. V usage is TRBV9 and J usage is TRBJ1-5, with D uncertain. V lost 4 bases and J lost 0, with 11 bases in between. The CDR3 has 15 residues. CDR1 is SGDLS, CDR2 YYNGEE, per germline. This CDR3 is CASSPGGYSNQPQHF. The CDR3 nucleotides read TGTGCCAGCAGCCCGGGAGGATATAGCAATCAGCCCCAGCATTTT.

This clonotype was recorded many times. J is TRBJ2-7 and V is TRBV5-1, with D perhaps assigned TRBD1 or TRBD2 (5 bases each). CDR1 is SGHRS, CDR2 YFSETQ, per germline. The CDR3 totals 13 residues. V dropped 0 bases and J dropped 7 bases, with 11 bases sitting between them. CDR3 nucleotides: TGCGCCAGCAGCTTGGGAGGGACGGGGGAGCAGTACTTC. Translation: CASSLGGTGEQYF. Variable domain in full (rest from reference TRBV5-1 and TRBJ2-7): KAGVTQTPRYLIKTRGQQVTLSCSPISGHRSVSWYQQTPGQGLQFLFEYFSETQRNKGNFPGRFSGRQFSNSRSEMNVSTLELGDSALYLCASSLGGTGEQYFGPGTRLTVT.

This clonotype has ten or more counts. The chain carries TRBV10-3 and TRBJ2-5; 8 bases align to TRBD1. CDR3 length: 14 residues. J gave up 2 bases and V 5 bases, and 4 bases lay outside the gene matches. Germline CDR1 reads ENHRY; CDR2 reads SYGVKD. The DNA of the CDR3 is TGTGCCATCAGTACTCGACAGGGGCAAGAGACCCAGTACTTC. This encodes CAISTRQGQETQYF.